This T cell receptor (beta chain) originates from a study of identical twins listed by TCRdb under 2016. For the wider study: The study deep-sequenced TCR alpha and beta repertoires from monozygotic twins, unrelated adults of various ages and cord blood to test whether fetal clonotypes persist. To rule out contamination, the twin experiments were replicated at different times with different library preparation protocols.

This clonotype was seen more than once but under ten times. This receptor's antigen is unknown. Base qualities are missing; no much larger clone stands one base away. What the study reported, not specific to this receptor: Recombination models systematically underestimated out-of-frame TCR alpha sharing in monozygotic twins but agreed with sharing between unrelated individuals. Fewer insertions were carried by abundant cord blood beta clonotypes; a weaker similar trend was observed in young adult naive repertoires, while no such trend was observed in memory repertoires. Compared with coincidental sharing between unrelated individuals, an excess of low generation-probability sequences was observed among out-of-frame TCR alpha sequences shared between twins. The excess sharing between twins in beta out-of-frame sequences was weaker because fewer shared sequences reduced the signal-to-noise ratio. Because the same donors could not be followed over many years, the conclusions relied on cross-sectional statistical analysis. Invariant T cells such as MAIT and iNKT could partly confound zero-insertion analyses, though diverse VJ usage argued against this for most clonotypes.

Trimming leaves V shorter by 6 bases and J shorter by 4 bases, with the junction holding 6 bases beyond the gene matches. From cysteine to phenylalanine, the CDR3 is 14 amino acids long. The DNA shown is the 42-base CDR3, in frame from base 1. Reading the germline V gene gives CDR1 MDHEN and CDR2 SYDVKM. Every donor in the study was a healthy Caucasian. Libraries were built with 5' RACE. TCRdb shows the sequencer as Illumina HiSeq 2000. Template switching added a universal primer binding site, and the final cDNA carried a unique molecular identifier that allowed TCR cDNA molecules to be counted accurately. First-strand cDNA for TCR alpha and beta chains was synthesized from specific primers in the conserved constant-segment region. To control for contamination, each cDNA library was double barcoded with a SMART-Mk sample barcode plus Illumina barcodes. TruSeq adapter sequences, together with Illumina sample barcodes, were added in two successive PCR steps. TCR alpha and beta cDNA libraries were sequenced on the Illumina HiSeq platform with custom primers. The authors' pipeline ran thus. MiGEC was used to process raw reads and extract unique molecular identifiers, and MiXCR was used to find CDR3 positions. For each individual, recombination models were inferred using an EM algorithm with the repgenHMM and IGoR tools. The analysis of shared clonotypes was done with the tcR package in R, with sharing normalized by the product of cloneset sizes. Out-of-frame nonproductive sequences were analyzed to study raw recombination free of thymic and clonal selection effects. Clones were called with MiXCR by TCRdb after fastp trimmed the public reads at Q25, and only in-frame beta chains were retained. Duplicate CDR3 protein sequences are folded into a single record with the most common DNA and genes. What appears here as the V and J calls and clone size reflects TCRdb's work, not the paper's. Recorded for this sample are approximately 1.8 million distinct CDR3 sequences; 25% to 35% of them occurred a single time. The ten largest clones take up approximately 0.25% of the sample.

Specimen: cord blood. The source of this sequence is a newborn girl in good health. In this chain, TRBV28 is recombined with TRBJ2-7; 10 junctional bases match TRBD2. In nucleotides, the sequence is TGTGCCAGCAGCCCAATTAGCGGGAGGTACGAGCAGTACTTC. Its amino acids are CASSPISGRYEQYF.